This TCR beta chain was retrieved from a study of Ad26.COV2.S vaccination and SARS-CoV-2 variants. Study-level information: Trial arm assignment for the donor was COV1001 Ad26.COV2.S. Intramuscularly, Ad26.COV2.S was given either once or twice, 56 days apart.

As for this clone: Its target is unknown.

Some clones are missing from TCRdb's copy, which holds only in-frame ones; the method was immunoSEQ multiplex PCR. The sample has 430,000 or so clones; roughly 90% are singletons. The treatment is: roughly 20 received Ad26.COV2.S at low or high dose, single or two shots; several received placebo; per-sample allocation not given. Samples analyzed were those drawn on day 63 after the first vaccine or placebo injection. The germline V gene encodes CDR1 SGHTS and CDR2 YDEGEE. V gave up 4 bases and J gave up 1 base, with 23 bases separating them. This CDR3 has 18 residues. Study-wide findings and caveats: Using TCR breadth and depth analyses may have led to underestimated total T cell responses. The authors reported substantial breadth in spike-specific CD8+ and CD4+ T cell responses after vaccination.

Source: peripheral blood, taken in a trial of Ad26.COV2.S vaccine versus placebo. The chain is built from TRBV5-8 and TRBJ2-5, with D perhaps matching TRBD1 or TRBD2 (5 bases each). The source of this sequence is a person between 18 and 60 years old who received the Ad26.COV2.S COVID-19 vaccine or a placebo. The CDR3 reads CASSLHKGTFTLQETQYF. DNA for the CDR3: TGTGCCAGCAGCCTACATAAGGGGACCTTCACCCTCCAAGAGACCCAGTACTTC.